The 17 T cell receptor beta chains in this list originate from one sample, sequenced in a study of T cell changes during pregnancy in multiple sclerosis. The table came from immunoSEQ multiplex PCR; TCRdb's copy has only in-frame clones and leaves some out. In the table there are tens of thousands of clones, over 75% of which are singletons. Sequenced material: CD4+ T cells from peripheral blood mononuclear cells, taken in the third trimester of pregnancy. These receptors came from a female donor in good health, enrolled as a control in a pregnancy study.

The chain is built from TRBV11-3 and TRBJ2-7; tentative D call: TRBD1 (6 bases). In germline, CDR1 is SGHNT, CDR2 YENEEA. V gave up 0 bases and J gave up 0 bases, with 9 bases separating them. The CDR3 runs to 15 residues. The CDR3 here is CASSLEYRDSYEQYF. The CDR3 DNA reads TGTGCCAGCAGCTTAGAATACAGGGACTCCTACGAGCAGTACTTC. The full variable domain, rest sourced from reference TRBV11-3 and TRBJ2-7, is EAGVVQSPRYKIIEKKQPVAFWCNPISGHNTLYWYLQNLGQGPELLIRYENEEAVDDSQLPKDRFSAERLKGVDSTLKIQPAELGDSAVYLCASSLEYRDSYEQYFGPGTRLTVT.

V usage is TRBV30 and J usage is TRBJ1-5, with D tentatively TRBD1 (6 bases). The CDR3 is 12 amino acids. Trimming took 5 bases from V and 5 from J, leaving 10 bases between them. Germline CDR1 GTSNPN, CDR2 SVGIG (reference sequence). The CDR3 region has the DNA TGTGCCTGGGCAGGGGTTGATCAGCCCCAGCATTTT. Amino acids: CAWAGVDQPQHF. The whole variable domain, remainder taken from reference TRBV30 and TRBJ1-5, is SQTIHQWPATLVQPVGSPLSLECTVEGTSNPNLYWYRQAAGRGLQLLFYSVGIGQISSEVPQNLSASRPQDRQFILSSKKLLLSDSGFYLCAWAGVDQPQHFGDGTRLSIL.

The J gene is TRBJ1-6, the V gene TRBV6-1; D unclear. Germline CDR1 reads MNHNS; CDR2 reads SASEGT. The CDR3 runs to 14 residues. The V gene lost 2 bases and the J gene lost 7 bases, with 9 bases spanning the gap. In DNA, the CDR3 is TGTGCCAGCAGTGAAAACCAGCGAAATTCACCCCTCCACTTT. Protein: CASSENQRNSPLHF.

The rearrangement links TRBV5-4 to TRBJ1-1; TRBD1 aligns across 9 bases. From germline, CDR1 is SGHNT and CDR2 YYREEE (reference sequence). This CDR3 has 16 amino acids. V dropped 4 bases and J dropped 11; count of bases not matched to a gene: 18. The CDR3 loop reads CASSPLTGTGSFPAFF. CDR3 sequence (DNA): TGTGCCAGCAGCCCTTTAACCGGGACAGGGAGCTTTCCGGCTTTCTTT. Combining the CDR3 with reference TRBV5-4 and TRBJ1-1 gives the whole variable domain ETGVTQSPTHLIKTRGQQVTLRCSSQSGHNTVSWYQQALGQGPQFIFQYYREEENGRGNFPPRFSGLQFPNYSSELNVNALELDDSALYLCASSPLTGTGSFPAFFGQGTRLTVV.

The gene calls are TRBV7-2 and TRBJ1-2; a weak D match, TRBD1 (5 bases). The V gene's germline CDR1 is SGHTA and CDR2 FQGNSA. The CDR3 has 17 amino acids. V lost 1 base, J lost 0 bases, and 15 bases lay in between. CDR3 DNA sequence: TGTGCCAGCAGCTTAGTTACAGGCGGCCTAGCTAACTATGGCTACACCTTC. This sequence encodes CASSLVTGGLANYGYTF.

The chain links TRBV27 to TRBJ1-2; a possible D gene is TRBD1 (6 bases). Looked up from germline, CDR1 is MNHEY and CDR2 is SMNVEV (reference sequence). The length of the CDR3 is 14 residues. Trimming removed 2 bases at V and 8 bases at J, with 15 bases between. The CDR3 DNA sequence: TGTGCCAGCAGTTTAGAACGGGGGGCGGGCGGCTACACCTTC. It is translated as CASSLERGAGGYTF.

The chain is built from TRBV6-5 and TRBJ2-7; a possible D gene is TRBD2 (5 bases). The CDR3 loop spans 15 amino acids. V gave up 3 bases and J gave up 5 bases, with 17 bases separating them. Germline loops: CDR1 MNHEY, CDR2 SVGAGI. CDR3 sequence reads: CASSYSTTRPHEQYF. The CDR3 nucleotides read TGTGCCAGCAGTTATTCGACTACCCGCCCACACGAGCAGTACTTC.

The CDR3 protein is CASSLVAGNYGYTF. In nucleotides, the CDR3 is TGCGCCAGCAGCTTGGTGGCGGGTAACTATGGCTACACCTTC. V usage is TRBV5-1 and J usage is TRBJ1-2; D not certain. This CDR3 comprises 14 residues. The germline V gene encodes CDR1 SGHRS and CDR2 YFSETQ. V was clipped by 0 bases and J by 1 base, with 7 bases between them.

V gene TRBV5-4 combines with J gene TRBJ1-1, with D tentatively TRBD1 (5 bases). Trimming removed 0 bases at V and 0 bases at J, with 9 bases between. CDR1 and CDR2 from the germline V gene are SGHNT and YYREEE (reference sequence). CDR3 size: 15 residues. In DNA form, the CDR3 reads TGTGCCAGCAGCTTGGCGGGGGGAATGAACACTGAAGCTTTCTTT. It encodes CASSLAGGMNTEAFF.

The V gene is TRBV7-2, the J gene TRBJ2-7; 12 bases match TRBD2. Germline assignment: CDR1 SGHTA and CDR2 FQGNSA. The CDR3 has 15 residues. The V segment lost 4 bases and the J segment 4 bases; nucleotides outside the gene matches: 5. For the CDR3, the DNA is TGTGCCAGCAGCTCGACTAGCGGGGGAACTTACGAGCAGTACTTC. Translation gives CASSSTSGGTYEQYF.

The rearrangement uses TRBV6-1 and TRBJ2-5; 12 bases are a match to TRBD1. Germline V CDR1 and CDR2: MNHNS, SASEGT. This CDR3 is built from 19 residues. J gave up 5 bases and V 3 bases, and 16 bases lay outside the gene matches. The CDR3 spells CASSDPEKFGTGGWETQYF. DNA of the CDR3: TGTGCCAGCAGTGATCCGGAGAAATTTGGGACAGGGGGCTGGGAGACCCAGTACTTC.

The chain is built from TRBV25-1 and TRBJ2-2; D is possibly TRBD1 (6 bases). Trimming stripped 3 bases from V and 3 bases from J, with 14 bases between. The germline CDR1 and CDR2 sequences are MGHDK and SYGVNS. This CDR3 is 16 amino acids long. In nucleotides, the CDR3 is TGTGCCAGCAGTGATCAGGGGCCGATGGACACCGGGGAGCTGTTTTTT. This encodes CASSDQGPMDTGELFF.

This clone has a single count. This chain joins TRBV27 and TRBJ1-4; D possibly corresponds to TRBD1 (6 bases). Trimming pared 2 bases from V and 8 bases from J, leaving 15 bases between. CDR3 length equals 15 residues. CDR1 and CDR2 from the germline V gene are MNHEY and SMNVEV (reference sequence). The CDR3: CASSLNTGHREKLFF. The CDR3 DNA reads TGTGCCAGCAGTTTAAATACAGGGCATCGGGAAAAACTGTTTTTT.

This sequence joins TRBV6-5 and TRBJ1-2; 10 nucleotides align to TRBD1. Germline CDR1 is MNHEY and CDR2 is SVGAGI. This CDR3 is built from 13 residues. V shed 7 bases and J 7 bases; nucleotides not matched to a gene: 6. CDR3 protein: CASIRDRGGGYTF. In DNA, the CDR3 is TGTGCCAGCATTAGGGACAGGGGAGGTGGCTACACCTTC.

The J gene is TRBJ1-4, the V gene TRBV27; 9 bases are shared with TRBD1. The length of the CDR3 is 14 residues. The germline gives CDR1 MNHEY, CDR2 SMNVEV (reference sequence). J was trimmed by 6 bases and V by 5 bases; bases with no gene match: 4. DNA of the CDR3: TGTGCCAGCAGTCCGGGACAGGGATATGAAAAACTGTTTTTT. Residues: CASSPGQGYEKLFF.

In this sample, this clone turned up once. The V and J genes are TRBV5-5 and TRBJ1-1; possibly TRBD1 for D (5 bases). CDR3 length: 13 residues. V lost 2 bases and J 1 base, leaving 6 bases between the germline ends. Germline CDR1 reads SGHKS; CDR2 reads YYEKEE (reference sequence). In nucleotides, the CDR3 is TGTGCCAGCAGCTTTACAGGGAACACTGAAGCTTTCTTT. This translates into CASSFTGNTEAFF.

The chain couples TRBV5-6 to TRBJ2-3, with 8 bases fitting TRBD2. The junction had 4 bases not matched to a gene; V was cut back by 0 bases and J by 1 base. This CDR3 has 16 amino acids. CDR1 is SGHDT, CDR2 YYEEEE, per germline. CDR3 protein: CASSLAGAGGTDTQYF. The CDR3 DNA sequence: TGTGCCAGCAGCTTGGCCGGAGCGGGGGGCACAGATACGCAGTATTTT.